Each of the 32 T cell receptor beta chains below was sequenced from the same sample in a study of cytomegalovirus exposure and HLA in healthy donors. This PCR relied on a set of 60 Vbeta primers and 13 Jbeta primers. Clones were sequenced by immunoSEQ multiplex PCR, and TCRdb holds only the in-frame ones, with some missing. The data contain around 120,000 clones, 70% to 80% of them seen just once; the ten biggest clones take up about 2.5%. Sequencing was carried out using PBMCs. These receptors came from a man aged 50-60 years in good health and CMV-seropositive.

The chain carries TRBV29-1 and TRBJ2-7; tentatively, D is TRBD1 (6 bases). Germline loops: CDR1 SQVTM, CDR2 ANQGSEA. Trimming removed 4 bases at V and 0 bases at J, with 10 bases between. The CDR3 runs to 13 residues. CDR3 nucleotides: TGCAGCGTTGTGGCGGACAGCTCCTACGAGCAGTACTTC. Amino acids: CSVVADSSYEQYF.

This chain connects TRBV4-2 to TRBJ1-2; 8 bases align to TRBD1. CDR1 is LGHNA, CDR2 YNFKEQ, per germline. J gave up 7 bases and V 3 bases, and 13 bases lay outside the gene matches. The CDR3 covers 16 residues. CDR3 sequence (DNA): TGTGCCAGCAGCCACCCGACAGGGGCCCTTGTTAGTGGCTACACCTTC. Amino acids: CASSHPTGALVSGYTF.

The chain has TRBV12-5 and TRBJ2-7; 7 nucleotides line up with TRBD2. V was clipped by 0 bases and J by 2 bases; unmatched bases: 1. Germline CDR1 reads LGHNT; CDR2 reads FRNRAP. CDR3 size: 14 residues. Here the CDR3 DNA reads TGTGCTAGTGGTTTGGTAGCGGGACCCTACGAGCAGTACTTC. Its protein product is CASGLVAGPYEQYF. Filled out from reference TRBV12-5 and TRBJ2-7, the complete variable domain reads DARVTQTPRHKVTEMGQEVTMRCQPILGHNTVFWYRQTMMQGLELLAYFRNRAPLDDSGMPKDRFSAEMPDATLATLKIQPSEPRDSAVYFCASGLVAGPYEQYFGPGTRLTVT.

This clone was observed a few times. The chain links TRBV29-1 to TRBJ2-7; a possible D gene is TRBD2 (5 bases). In germline, CDR1 is SQVTM, CDR2 ANQGSEA. The CDR3 is 13 amino acids. V lost 6 bases and J lost 2, with 14 bases in between. In DNA, the CDR3 is TGCAGCGTCAGAGACGGAGGCGCCTACGAGCAGTACTTC. The encoded protein is CSVRDGGAYEQYF.

The V call is TRBV4-1, the J call TRBJ2-3; possible D gene TRBD1, 6 bases. The germline CDR1 and CDR2 sequences are MGHRA and YSYEKL. Trimming removed 1 base at V and 1 base at J, with 9 bases between. The CDR3 runs to 15 residues. CDR3 nucleotides: TGCGCCAGCAGCCAAGTGTCAGGGGGCACAGATACGCAGTATTTT. It encodes CASSQVSGGTDTQYF.

CDR3 DNA: TGTGCCAGCAGCCCCATAGGACAGAATCAGCCCCAGCATTTT. The encoded protein is CASSPIGQNQPQHF. This sequence joins TRBV2 and TRBJ1-5; a weak D match, TRBD1 (6 bases). Germline V CDR1 and CDR2: SNHLY, FYNNEI. The CDR3 is 14 residues long. The V gene lost 6 bases and the J gene lost 4 bases, with 13 bases spanning the gap.

This CDR3 reads CAWSPHLSGPTEAFF. For the CDR3, the DNA is TGTGCCTGGAGTCCTCACCTGAGCGGACCCACTGAAGCTTTCTTT. The rearrangement joins TRBV30 to TRBJ1-1; D gene ambiguous. Germline V gives CDR1 GTSNPN, CDR2 SVGIG (reference sequence). V was cut by 2 bases and J by 4 bases, with 17 bases left in between. The CDR3 is 15 amino acids. The full variable domain, completed using reference TRBV30 and TRBJ1-1, is SQTIHQWPATLVQPVGSPLSLECTVEGTSNPNLYWYRQAAGRGLQLLFYSVGIGQISSEVPQNLSASRPQDRQFILSSKKLLLSDSGFYLCAWSPHLSGPTEAFFGQGTRLTVV.

The J gene is TRBJ1-1, the V gene TRBV6-1; D gene ambiguous. The CDR3 runs to 14 residues. V was trimmed by 1 base and J by 4 bases, leaving 10 bases between them. CDR1 and CDR2 from the germline V gene are MNHNS and SASEGT. The CDR3 DNA sequence: TGTGCCAGCAGTGAAGTAATAGGGAGCACTGAAGCTTTCTTT. Translating it yields CASSEVIGSTEAFF.

The sample holds a few counts of this clone. V gene TRBV15 combines with J gene TRBJ2-3; maybe TRBD2 (6 bases). The germline V gene encodes CDR1 LNHNV and CDR2 YYDKDF (reference sequence). The CDR3 has 15 amino acids. V lost 3 bases to trimming and J lost 0 bases, with 10 bases between them. This CDR3 is CATSRRGYSTDTQYF. The DNA for the CDR3 is TGTGCCACCAGCAGGCGGGGCTACAGCACAGATACGCAGTATTTT.

The chain has TRBV19 and TRBJ1-2, with 10 bases fitting TRBD1. The CDR3 consists of 16 residues. The trim removed 0 bases at V and 5 bases at J, leaving 6 bases unmatched. Germline CDR1 and CDR2: LNHDA and SQIVND (reference sequence). CDR3 amino acids: CASSIDHVGQGYGYTF. The CDR3 DNA reads as TGTGCCAGTAGTATAGACCACGTGGGACAGGGGTATGGCTACACCTTC.

The genes are TRBV4-2 and TRBJ2-5; weak D call: TRBD2 (6 bases). The length of the CDR3 is 15 residues. Germline V gene data show CDR1 as LGHNA and CDR2 as YNFKEQ. Trimming left V 1 base short and J 5 bases short, with 14 bases between. Here the CDR3 DNA reads TGTGCCAGCAGCCAAGGGGCAGGAGGAGGGGAGACCCAGTACTTC. Translating gives CASSQGAGGGETQYF.

The CDR3 loop reads CASSAGRRLIANTGELFF. The CDR3, as DNA: TGTGCCAGCAGCGCGGGACGGAGGCTAATCGCGAACACCGGGGAGCTGTTTTTT. The chain is built from TRBV7-8 and TRBJ2-2; perhaps TRBD2 as D (6 bases). Germline assignment: CDR1 SGHVS and CDR2 FQNEAQ. This CDR3 is 18 amino acids long. Trimming removed 5 bases from V and 0 bases from J, with 19 bases in between.

The chain combines TRBV10-2 with TRBJ2-7; possibly TRBD2 for D (5 bases). V lost 5 bases and J 6 bases, leaving 14 bases between the germline ends. The CDR3 totals 13 residues. The V gene's germline CDR1 is WSHSY and CDR2 SAAADI. The CDR3 reads CASSRPRAGEQYF. The CDR3 region has the DNA TGCGCCAGCAGTAGGCCGCGGGCCGGCGAGCAGTACTTC.

This clone was picked up a small number of times. V is TRBV19 and J is TRBJ1-5; 10 bases are shared with TRBD1. This CDR3 comprises 15 residues. V gave up 9 bases and J gave up 3 bases; unmatched junction bases: 8. In germline, CDR1 is LNHDA, CDR2 SQIVND (reference sequence). In nucleotides, the CDR3 is TGTGCCAGCGCCGGGACAGGGGTTGACAATCAGCCCCAGCATTTT. This codes for CASAGTGVDNQPQHF.

This chain joins TRBV18 and TRBJ2-1; possibly TRBD2 for D (6 bases). Trimming pared 3 bases from V and 3 bases from J, leaving 9 bases between. CDR1 and CDR2 from the germline V gene are KGHSH and LQKENI. This CDR3 has 14 amino acids. CDR3 protein: CASSPGGGYNEQFF. The CDR3 nucleotides read TGTGCCAGCTCACCCGGGGGTGGCTACAATGAGCAGTTCTTC.

This chain links TRBV6-6 with TRBJ1-5; no clear D gene. Germline CDR1 and CDR2: MNHNY and SVGAGI (reference sequence). The CDR3 is 15 residues long. Trimming took 7 bases from V and 2 from J, leaving 15 bases between them. Here the CDR3 DNA reads TGTGCCAGCACCCGAGGCGGAGGAGGCAATCAGCCCCAGCATTTT. Its translation is CASTRGGGGNQPQHF.

This clone was picked up a small number of times. The V gene is TRBV4-1, the J gene TRBJ2-1, with a possible D match to TRBD1 (6 bases). Trimming pared 5 bases from V and 10 bases from J, leaving 21 bases between. Germline V gene lookup returns CDR1 MGHRA and CDR2 YSYEKL. There are 15 residues in the CDR3. CDR3 bases: TGCGCCAGCAGCACCGAGCAAATCACAGGGAAGGAGCAGTTCTTC. It yields the protein CASSTEQITGKEQFF.

This clone was detected a few times. The chain combines TRBV19 with TRBJ1-2; 8 bases align to TRBD1. The CDR3 runs to 12 residues. Germline V gives CDR1 LNHDA, CDR2 SQIVND (reference sequence). V trimming: 6 bases; J trimming: 8 bases; junction bases outside the gene matches: 5. CDR3 region: CASRTGEEGYTF. CDR3 DNA sequence: TGTGCCAGTAGGACAGGGGAGGAAGGCTACACCTTC.

The V gene is TRBV14, the J gene TRBJ1-1; unclear D gene. This CDR3 spans 14 amino acids. Trimming took off 0 bases at V and 6 bases at J, with 11 bases between the two ends. Germline loops: CDR1 SGHDN, CDR2 FVKESK. The CDR3 sequence is CASSQDLVAAEAFF. The CDR3 DNA is TGTGCCAGCAGCCAAGATCTAGTGGCCGCTGAAGCTTTCTTT.

This clone was detected once. This chain uses TRBV10-1 with TRBJ2-4; the D is unclear. Germline lookup yields CDR1 WNHNN and CDR2 SYGVQD (reference sequence). Trimming shortened V by 4 bases and J by 1 base, and 11 bases separated the two germline ends. The CDR3 loop spans 15 amino acids. The CDR3 loop reads CASSADLEAKNIQYF. CDR3 bases: TGCGCCAGCAGTGCCGACCTAGAGGCCAAAAACATTCAGTACTTC.

This clone appeared a single time. The V gene is TRBV28, the J gene TRBJ2-1; a weak D match, TRBD1 (6 bases). V lost 6 bases, J lost 3 bases, and 12 bases lay in between. The CDR3 consists of 14 residues. Germline CDR1 and CDR2: MDHEN and SYDVKM. CDR3 in DNA: TGTGCCAGCAGAGGGCAGGGGATCTACAATGAGCAGTTCTTC. Translation gives CASRGQGIYNEQFF.

The chain couples TRBV7-8 to TRBJ1-2; a possible D gene is TRBD1 (6 bases). Trimming took 1 base from V and 6 from J, leaving 18 bases between them. This CDR3 region has 16 residues. The germline V gene encodes CDR1 SGHVS and CDR2 FQNEAQ. This CDR3 is CASSLVPLGPGDGYTF. As DNA, the CDR3 is TGTGCCAGCAGCTTAGTACCCCTAGGCCCAGGGGATGGCTACACCTTC.

V and J are TRBV29-1 and TRBJ2-2, with D hard to call. The CDR3 is 13 residues long. The V gene lost 4 bases and the J gene lost 3 bases, with 9 bases spanning the gap. Germline CDR1 SQVTM, CDR2 ANQGSEA. Here the CDR3 DNA reads TGCAGCGTTGGCGCCACGGACACCGGGGAGCTGTTTTTT. The encoded protein is CSVGATDTGELFF.

The chain is built from TRBV7-9 and TRBJ2-7, with D possibly TRBD1 on 6 matching bases. This CDR3 is built from 14 residues. The germline CDR1 and CDR2 sequences are SEHNR and FQNEAQ (reference sequence). The V end was cut by 1 base, the J end by 7 bases, with 14 bases between. The CDR3 here is CASSLGGQGREQYF. The CDR3 nucleotides are TGTGCCAGCAGCTTAGGAGGGCAGGGGCGAGAGCAGTACTTC. Complete variable domain (other parts from reference TRBV7-9 and TRBJ2-7): DTGVSQNPRHKITKRGQNVTFRCDPISEHNRLYWYRQTLGQGPEFLTYFQNEAQLEKSRLLSDRFSAERPKGSFSTLEIQRTEQGDSAMYLCASSLGGQGREQYFGPGTRLTVT.

This clone was observed a handful of times. V and J are TRBV6-6 and TRBJ1-2; perhaps TRBD1 as D (5 bases). This CDR3 comprises 13 residues. The V end lost 2 bases, the J end lost 1 base, and 5 bases lay between the germline ends. Per germline, CDR1 MNHNY and CDR2 SVGAGI (reference sequence). The CDR3 spells CASSYDSNYGYTF. CDR3 coding DNA: TGTGCCAGCAGTTACGACAGTAACTATGGCTACACCTTC.

The chain couples TRBV5-4 to TRBJ2-5; TRBD1 agrees at 10 bases. The J call is doubtful: the DNA matches TRBJ2-7 better. The germline V gene has CDR1 SGHNT and CDR2 YYREEE (reference sequence). CDR3 size: 14 residues. The CDR3 nucleotides are TGTGCCAGCAGCACGGGACAGGGGCCCTACGAGCAGTACTTC. Protein: CASSTGQGPYEQYF.

Of note for this clone: One junction end does not reproduce the germline sequence, and a read error may be involved. This chain joins TRBV6-5 and TRBJ2-7; 7 bases map to TRBD2. Germline V lookup: CDR1 MNHEY, CDR2 SVGAGI. The CDR3 consists of 14 residues. This CDR3 reads CASPGGGASDEQYF. As DNA, the CDR3 is TGTGCCAGCCCGGGGGGAGGGGCCTCCGACGAGCAGTACTTC.

The chain links TRBV19 to TRBJ1-2, with TRBD1 as a possible D gene (6 bases). The V and J ends lost 3 bases and 6 bases respectively, with 14 bases between them. The CDR3 is 14 amino acids. Germline V gives CDR1 LNHDA, CDR2 SQIVND (reference sequence). CDR3 sequence (DNA): TGTGCCAGTAGTATGAACAGGGAAGACCATGGCTACACCTTC. Its protein is CASSMNREDHGYTF.

This clone appeared once. The chain employs TRBV21-1 and TRBJ1-1; no DNA check was done on the table's D call, TRBD1. TRBV21-1 is a known pseudogene. There are 15 residues in the CDR3. CDR3 coding DNA: TGTGCCAGCAGCGGAAGGACAGGGGGACCGCCTGAAGCTTTCTTT. As protein: CASSGRTGGPPEAFF.

The chain carries TRBV27 and TRBJ1-2; tentatively, D is TRBD1 (5 bases). V lost 4 bases and J 6 bases, leaving 15 bases between the germline ends. The length of the CDR3 is 14 residues. Germline CDR1 is MNHEY and CDR2 is SMNVEV (reference sequence). CDR3 bases: TGTGCCAGCAGTTACAAGGGACTAGCCGATGGCTACACCTTC. This gives the protein CASSYKGLADGYTF.

This clone was observed a single time. This chain uses TRBV18 with TRBJ2-3; possible D gene TRBD2, 6 bases. This CDR3 is 14 amino acids long. Germline assignment: CDR1 KGHSH and CDR2 LQKENI. The V and J ends lost 3 bases and 2 bases respectively, with 9 bases between them. CDR3 in DNA: TGTGCCAGCTCACCGGGCGGGACCACAGATACGCAGTATTTT. Its translation: CASSPGGTTDTQYF.

There are a few counts of this clone. V is TRBV5-1 and J is TRBJ2-1; D remains unclear. Trimming removed 0 bases at V and 9 bases at J, with 10 bases between. The CDR3 is 13 residues long. Per germline, CDR1 SGHRS and CDR2 YFSETQ. CDR3 protein: CASSLVRRSEQFF. CDR3 nucleotides: TGCGCCAGCAGCTTGGTGCGCCGAAGTGAGCAGTTCTTC.